The present TCR beta chain was sequenced within a study of T cell changes during pregnancy in multiple sclerosis. Sequencing was performed with immunoSEQ multiplex PCR; in TCRdb, only in-frame clones are kept and a portion is missing. The data contain about 15,000 clones, approximately 85% of them seen just once; the ten biggest clones take up more than 8%. V was clipped by 10 bases and J by 2 bases, with 11 bases between them. CDR3 size: 12 residues. Per germline, CDR1 MGHDK and CDR2 SYGVNS. The sequenced sample was CD8+ T cells from peripheral blood mononuclear cells, obtained in the second trimester of pregnancy. The chain links TRBV25-1 to TRBJ1-1, with a possible D match to TRBD1 (6 bases). This TCR came from a female donor in good health, enrolled as a control in a pregnancy study. This CDR3 is CATRTANTEAFF. In DNA, the CDR3 is TGTGCCACCAGGACAGCCAACACTGAAGCTTTCTTT.